The rows below give T cell receptor beta chains drawn from one sample of a study of cytomegalovirus exposure and HLA in healthy donors. Produced via immunoSEQ multiplex PCR; TCRdb's table is partial and in-frame only. The table lists 150,000 to 180,000 clones, 85% to 90% of them singletons, with over 2% in the top ten. Material: PBMCs. The receptors derive from a human donor in good health. Both conserved end residues are part of each CDR3. Part of the rows lack a size; the others show once, few, many or a class for expanded clones.

v_call	j_call	clone_size	cdr3_aa
TRBV25-1	TRBJ1-2	few	CASSESTGTFF
TRBV19	TRBJ1-2	NA	CASSMGRTGLYGYTF
TRBV7-9	TRBJ2-1	NA	CASSLDWTAQGVDEQFF
TRBV11-2	TRBJ2-7	NA	CASSPVSDTEQYF
TRBV30	TRBJ1-2	few	CAWSRTGPYGYTF
TRBV6-1	TRBJ1-6	NA	CASIGKPGNSPLHF
TRBV6-4	TRBJ1-4	NA	CASLRGDNEKLFF
TRBV6-1	TRBJ2-4	NA	CASSEVGANIQYF
TRBV5-5	TRBJ1-4	NA	CASSFGQGGEKLFF
TRBV7-2	TRBJ2-3	NA	CASSLTSGDTDTQYF
TRBV2	TRBJ2-7	NA	CASSRAKSKYEQYF
TRBV7-9	TRBJ2-7	NA	CASSLRGGGLAGVEQYF
TRBV18	TRBJ2-7	NA	CASSSPTSYEQYF
TRBV29-1	TRBJ1-2	NA	CSVDSGGGYGYTF
TRBV5-1	TRBJ1-3	NA	CASSLNNFGNTIYF
TRBV6-1	TRBJ1-1	NA	CASSEIIEVTEAFF
TRBV5-6	TRBJ2-1	NA	CASSPRPGLAGGHNEQFF
TRBV7-8	TRBJ2-7	NA	CASSQRLDRGYEQYF
TRBV11-3	TRBJ2-1	NA	CASSLGGNVYNEQFF
TRBV5-4	TRBJ2-1	NA	CASSTRDRIGSEQFF
TRBV5-8	TRBJ1-4	NA	CASSVGQGALGEKLFF
TRBV9	TRBJ1-1	NA	CASSVAGRGEAFF
TRBV4-1	TRBJ2-1	NA	CASSQDSTAYNEQFF
TRBV4-3	TRBJ2-6	NA	CASSTNRDGANVLTF
TRBV7-7	TRBJ2-7	few	CASSQTGVHEQYF
TRBV28	TRBJ2-2	NA	CASSNWPETGTNTGELFF
TRBV27	TRBJ2-1	NA	CASSRLYNEQFF
TRBV7-9	TRBJ2-3	NA	CASSLRVGTDTQYF
TRBV7-3	TRBJ2-1	NA	CASSQLAGRQFF
TRBV7-9	TRBJ2-1	once	CASSLPTGTRNEQFF
TRBV9	TRBJ2-3	once	CASSVLAGDPDTQYF
TRBV14	TRBJ1-2	few	CASSQDGGYGYTF
TRBV6-5	TRBJ1-2	NA	CASRDNRVHGYTF
TRBV13	TRBJ2-1	NA	CASSLIKASGSYNEQFF
TRBV7-2	TRBJ1-2	NA	CASSPGPFWTPGYTF
TRBV28	TRBJ2-7	NA	CASMNRGPNYEQYF
TRBV5-1	TRBJ1-1	NA	CASSAGQQNTEAFF
TRBV7-2	TRBJ2-7	NA	CASSSQGFASYEQYF
TRBV14	TRBJ1-2	NA	CASSLRDRGVGPNYGYTF
TRBV19	TRBJ1-5	NA	CASSSGKKNQPQHF
TRBV29-1	TRBJ2-7	NA	CSAVDHQRGYYEQYF
TRBV30	TRBJ1-4	NA	CAWRAGPNEKLFF
TRBV29-1	TRBJ2-1	NA	CSAGTVTYNEQFF
TRBV27	TRBJ1-3	NA	CASSFLAGGGTIYF
TRBV7-3	TRBJ1-2	many	CASSYTGGGYTF
TRBV9	TRBJ2-1	once	CASSVEAGGPVRDEQFF
TRBV6-1	TRBJ2-1	NA	CASSEALGLVNEQFF
TRBV28	TRBJ1-2	once	CAGSGTANYGYTF
TRBV7-3	TRBJ2-3	NA	CASSPTSGRPDTQYF
TRBV7-2	TRBJ2-3	NA	CASRRGAGGTDTQYF
TRBV14	TRBJ2-2	NA	CASSHTREGRGTGELFF
TRBV5-1	TRBJ2-1	NA	CASSLEAGTKYNEQFF
TRBV5-4	TRBJ2-2	NA	CASSLTGGAGGELFF
TRBV4-2	TRBJ1-4	NA	CASSRKIPTERITNEKLFF
TRBV7-9	TRBJ2-2	NA	CASSLIGDTGELFF